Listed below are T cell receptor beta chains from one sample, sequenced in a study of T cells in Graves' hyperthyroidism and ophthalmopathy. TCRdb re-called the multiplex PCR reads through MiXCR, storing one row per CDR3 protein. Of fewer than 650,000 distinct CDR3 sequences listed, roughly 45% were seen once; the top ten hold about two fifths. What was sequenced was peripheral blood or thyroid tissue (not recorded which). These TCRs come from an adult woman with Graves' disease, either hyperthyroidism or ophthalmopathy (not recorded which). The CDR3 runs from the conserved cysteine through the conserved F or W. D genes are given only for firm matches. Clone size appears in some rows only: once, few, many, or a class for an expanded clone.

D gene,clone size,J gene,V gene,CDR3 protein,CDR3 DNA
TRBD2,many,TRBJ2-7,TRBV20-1,CSARAGLAGARSVYEQYF,TGCAGTGCTAGAGCGGGACTAGCGGGAGCGCGGTCTGTCTACGAGCAGTACTTC
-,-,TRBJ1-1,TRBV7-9,CASSPPGVVNTEAFF,TGTGCCAGCAGTCCACCCGGAGTAGTGAACACTGAAGCTTTCTTT
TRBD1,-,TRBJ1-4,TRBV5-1,CASSSTGKGEKLFF,TGCGCCAGCAGCTCGACAGGGAAGGGTGAAAAACTGTTTTTT
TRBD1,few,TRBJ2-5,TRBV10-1,CASSDPKGAETQYF,TGCGCCAGCAGTGATCCAAAGGGGGCAGAGACCCAGTACTTC
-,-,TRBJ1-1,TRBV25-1,CASSSGWTEAFF,TGTGCCAGCTCTTCAGGGTGGACTGAAGCTTTCTTT
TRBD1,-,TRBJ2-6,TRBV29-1,CSVEGQGSSGANVLTF,TGCAGCGTTGAGGGACAGGGGTCCTCTGGGGCCAACGTCCTGACTTTC
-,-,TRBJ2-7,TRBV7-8,CASSPQVQGNYEQYF,TGTGCCAGCAGCCCCCAAGTGCAGGGAAACTACGAGCAGTACTTC
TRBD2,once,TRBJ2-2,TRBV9,CASSAGTSGDTGELFF,TGTGCCAGCAGCGCCGGGACTAGCGGAGACACCGGGGAGCTGTTTTTT
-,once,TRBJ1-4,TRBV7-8,CASSPQRLLHEKLFF,TGTGCCAGCAGCCCCCAGAGGTTACTCCACGAAAAACTGTTTTTT
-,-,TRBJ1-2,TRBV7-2,CASSYINGYTF,TGTGCCAGCAGCTATATTAATGGCTACACCTTC
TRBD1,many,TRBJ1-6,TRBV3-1,CASSQTSPGGSSPLHF,TGTGCCAGCAGCCAAACGTCCCCAGGGGGCAGTTCACCCCTCCACTTT
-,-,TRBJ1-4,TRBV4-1,CASSQDRLATNEKLFF,TGCGCCAGCAGCCAAGATCGTCTTGCAACTAATGAAAAACTGTTTTTT
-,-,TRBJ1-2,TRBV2,CATQQESGEFYGYTF,TGTGCCACCCAGCAAGAGAGCGGAGAATTCTATGGCTACACCTTC
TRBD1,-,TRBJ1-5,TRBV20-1,CSALLRQGGVGSQPQHF,TGCAGTGCTCTCCTTCGACAGGGCGGTGTAGGGAGCCAGCCCCAGCATTTT
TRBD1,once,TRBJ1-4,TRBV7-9,CASSLEGGGDLFF,TGTGCCAGCAGCTTAGAAGGGGGCGGGGATCTGTTTTTT
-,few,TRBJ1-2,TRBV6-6,CASSLPIDYGYTF,TGTGCCAGCAGTCTCCCGATCGACTATGGCTACACCTTC
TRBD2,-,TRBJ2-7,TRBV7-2,CASSLAGGTNSYEQYF,TGTGCCAGCAGCTTAGCGGGAGGGACGAATTCCTACGAGCAGTACTTC
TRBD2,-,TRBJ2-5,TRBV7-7,CASSLGGLAGFVETQYF,TGTGCCAGCAGCTTGGGAGGACTAGCGGGATTTGTAGAGACCCAGTACTTC
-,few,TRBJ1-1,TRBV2,CASSGEGRTEAFF,TGTGCCAGCAGTGGTGAAGGGCGAACTGAAGCTTTCTTT
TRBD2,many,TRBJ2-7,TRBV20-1,CSARVTGGVEQYF,TGCAGTGCTAGGGTCACGGGGGGGGTGGAGCAGTACTTC
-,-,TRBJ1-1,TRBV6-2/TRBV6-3,CASSYEQGYTEAFF,TGTGCCAGCAGTTACGAGCAGGGGTACACTGAAGCTTTCTTT
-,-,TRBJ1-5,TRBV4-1,CASSQGVSRVLSNQPQHF,TGCGCCAGCAGCCAAGGAGTAAGTCGGGTCCTTAGCAATCAGCCCCAGCATTTT
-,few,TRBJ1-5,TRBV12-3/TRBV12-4,CASSLDGPQHF,TGTGCCAGCAGTCTTGATGGGCCCCAGCATTTT
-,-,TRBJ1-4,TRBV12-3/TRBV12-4,CASSRDPNEKLFF,TGTGCCAGTAGTCGGGATCCTAATGAAAAACTGTTTTTT
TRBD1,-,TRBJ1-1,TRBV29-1,CSVSRGTGIEAFF,TGCAGCGTGAGTAGAGGGACAGGGATTGAAGCTTTCTTT
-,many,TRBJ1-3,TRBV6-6,CASRSQVSPLEGNTIYF,TGTGCCAGCAGATCACAGGTTTCACCCCTGGAGGGAAACACCATATATTTT
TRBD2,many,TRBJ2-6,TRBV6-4,CASSPSGSGLGANVLTF,TGTGCCAGCAGTCCTAGCGGGAGTGGATTAGGGGCCAACGTCCTGACTTTC
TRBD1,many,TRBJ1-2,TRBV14,CASSLPGTGVYGYTF,TGTGCCAGCAGCCTCCCCGGGACAGGCGTGTATGGCTACACCTTC
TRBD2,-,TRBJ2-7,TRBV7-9,CASSPGLREESEQYF,TGTGCCAGCAGCCCCGGTTTGCGGGAGGAAAGCGAGCAGTACTTC
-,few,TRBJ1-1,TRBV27,CASTGWTEAFF,TGTGCCAGCACTGGATGGACTGAAGCTTTCTTT
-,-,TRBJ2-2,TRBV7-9,CASSYRAAGELFF,TGTGCCAGCAGCTACAGGGCAGCCGGGGAGCTGTTTTTT
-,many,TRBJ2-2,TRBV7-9,CASSSLVGASGELFF,TGTGCCAGCAGCTCCCTGGTAGGGGCCAGCGGGGAGCTGTTTTTT
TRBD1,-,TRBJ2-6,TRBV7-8,CASSSRQGGNVLTF,TGTGCCAGCAGCTCACGACAGGGTGGCAACGTCCTGACTTTC
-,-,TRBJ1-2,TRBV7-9,CASSQPGNYGYTF,TGTGCCAGCAGCCAACCCGGCAACTATGGCTACACCTTC
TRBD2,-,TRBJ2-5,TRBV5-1,CASSLSGTSGTETQYF,TGCGCCAGCAGCTTGTCTGGGACTAGCGGAACGGAGACCCAGTACTTC